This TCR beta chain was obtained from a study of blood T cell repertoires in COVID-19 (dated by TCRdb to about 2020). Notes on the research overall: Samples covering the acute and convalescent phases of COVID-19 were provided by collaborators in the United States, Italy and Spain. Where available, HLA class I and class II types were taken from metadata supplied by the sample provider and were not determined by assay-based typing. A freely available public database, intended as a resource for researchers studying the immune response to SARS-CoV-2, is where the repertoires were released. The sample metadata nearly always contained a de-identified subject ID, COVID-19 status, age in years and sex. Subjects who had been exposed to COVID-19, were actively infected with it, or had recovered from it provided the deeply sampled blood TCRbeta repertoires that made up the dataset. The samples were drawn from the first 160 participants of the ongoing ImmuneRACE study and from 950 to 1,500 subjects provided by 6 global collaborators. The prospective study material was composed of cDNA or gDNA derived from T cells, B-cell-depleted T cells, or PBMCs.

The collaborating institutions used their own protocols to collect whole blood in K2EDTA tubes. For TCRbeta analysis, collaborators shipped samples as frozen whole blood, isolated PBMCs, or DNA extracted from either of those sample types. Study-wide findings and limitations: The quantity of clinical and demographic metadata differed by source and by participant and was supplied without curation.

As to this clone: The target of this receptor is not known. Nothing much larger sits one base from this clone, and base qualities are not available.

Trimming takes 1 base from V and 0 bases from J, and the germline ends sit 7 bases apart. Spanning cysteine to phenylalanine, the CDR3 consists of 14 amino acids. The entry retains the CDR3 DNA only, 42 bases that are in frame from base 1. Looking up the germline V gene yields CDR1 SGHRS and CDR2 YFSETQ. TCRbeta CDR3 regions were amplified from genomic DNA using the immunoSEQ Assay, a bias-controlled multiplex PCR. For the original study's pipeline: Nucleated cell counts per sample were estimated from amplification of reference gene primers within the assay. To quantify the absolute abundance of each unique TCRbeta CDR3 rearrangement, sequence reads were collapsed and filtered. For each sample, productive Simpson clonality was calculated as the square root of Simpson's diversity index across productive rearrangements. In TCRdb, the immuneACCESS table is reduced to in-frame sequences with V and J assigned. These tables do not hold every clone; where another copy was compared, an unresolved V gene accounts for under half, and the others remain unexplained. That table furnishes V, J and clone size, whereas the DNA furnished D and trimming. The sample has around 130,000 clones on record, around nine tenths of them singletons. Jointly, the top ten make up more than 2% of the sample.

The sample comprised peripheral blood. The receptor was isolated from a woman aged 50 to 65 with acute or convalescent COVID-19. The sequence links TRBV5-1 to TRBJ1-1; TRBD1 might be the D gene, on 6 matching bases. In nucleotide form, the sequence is TGCGCCAGCAGCTTGCGACAGGTGAACACTGAAGCTTTCTTT. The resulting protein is CASSLRQVNTEAFF.